This T cell receptor (beta chain) was identified during a study of T cells in tuberculosis (dated by TCRdb to about 2018). Regarding the complete study: To characterize T cells specific for the mycobacterial lipid antigen glucose monomycolate (GMM), the study used CD1B tetramers together with high-throughput TCR immunosequencing.

V drops 2 bases and J drops 0 bases, leaving 5 bases in between. From the cysteine up to the phenylalanine, the CDR3 has a length of 14 residues. CDR3 DNA only is kept here, 42 bases in frame from base 1. CDR1 and CDR2, per the germline V gene, are MDHEN and SYDVKM. Because TCR-alpha and TCR-beta chains were sequenced unpaired, no chain pairing information was available. The immunoSEQ multiplex PCR assay was used to generate TCR libraries, with TCR-beta and/or TCR-alpha/delta assays applied to each sample. Amplified TCR libraries were sequenced on the Illumina high-throughput platform. Per the source publication's procedure: Clustering and dimensionality reduction were performed using pairwise TCRdist distances among GMM-specific receptors from ex vivo sorted or in vitro expanded T cells. Sequence motifs defined by gene usage and CDR3 content were checked for enrichment by comparing tetramer-positive and tetramer-negative populations. TCRdb retrieved this table from immuneACCESS and kept in-frame rearrangements only. Not all clones are present; in checked studies, unresolved V genes account for under half, and no reason is known for the remainder. The V and J calls and clone size are taken from that table; D and trimming were inferred from the DNA. The sample table contains tens of thousands of clones; only one count was recorded for approximately 91% of them. The ten largest account for over 1.5% of the sample.

The full study reports these points: The stringent sort gate may have missed T cells binding the CD1B-GMM tetramer with low affinity.

A remark on this clone: Within one base of it there is no much larger clone, and no base qualities were kept.

After being thawed and rested overnight, PBMC were stained with GMM-loaded CD1B tetramer, a Live/Dead dye and anti-CD3, and were then sorted on a FACS Aria II. C32 glucose monomycolate purified from Rhodococcus equi was loaded onto CD1B tetramers. PBMC used for tetramer sorting had been depleted of CD14-expressing monocytes for a separate study before cryopreservation. From each donor, 75,000 to 100,000 tetramer-negative cells were sorted and analyzed together with the tetramer-positive cells. Antigen-specific T cells were sorted from four healthy South African adults using GMM-loaded CD1B tetramers.

The receptor comes from an adult woman with latent tuberculosis. The chain is encoded by TRBV28 joined to TRBJ1-5, with no confident D gene call. The source material was CD1b-GMM tetramer-negative cells sorted from PBMCs. The sample's cell subset or site, from its label and the paper: T cells not binding CD1B-GMM tetramer, sorted from same donor. The nucleotides are TGTGCCAGCAGTTTAAGCTATAGCAATCAGCCCCAGCATTTT. Its protein is CASSLSYSNQPQHF.